Described below is a single TCR beta chain sequence and its context. The data are from a study of blood T cell repertoires in COVID-19. Study-level information: T cells, B-cell-depleted T cells, or PBMCs supplied cDNA or gDNA.

In the source study's methods: Estimation of nucleated cell counts was performed using reference gene primer amplification. Here immunoSEQ multiplex PCR was the method, and the copy in TCRdb shows in-frame clones only, minus some. The V and J calls and the clone size are those of that table, but D and trimming were determined from the DNA. Of around 69,000 clones in the sample, roughly 81% were seen once. Specimen: peripheral blood. This receptor was obtained from a woman in her 70s with acute or convalescent COVID-19.

The CDR3 here is CASSFLGQSDGYTF. DNA of the CDR3: TGTGCCAGCAGCTTCCTAGGACAGTCTGACGGCTACACCTTC. The chain recombines TRBV11-3 with TRBJ1-2; maybe TRBD1 (6 bases). With 3 bases removed from V and 8 bases from J, the gap between germline ends came to 16 bases. The CDR3 has 14 amino acids. CDR1 SGHNT and CDR2 YENEEA come from the germline V gene.